These 29 T cell receptor beta chains share one sample of origin, sequenced in a study of cytomegalovirus exposure and HLA in healthy donors (dated by TCRdb to 2016 to 2017). Library preparation was by the immunoSEQ multiplex PCR assay. For the multiplex PCR, a mixture combining 60 forward primers for TCR Vbeta segments and 13 reverse primers for TCR Jbeta segments was used. This immuneACCESS table, as held by TCRdb, lists in-frame sequences with V and J called but not all clones. Of the missing ones, under half trace to an unresolved V gene in checked studies; the others have no known cause. In this sample the table shows roughly 120,000 clones, less than 70% of which occur a single time. About 5% of the sample lies in the top ten. Sequencing was done on a sample of PBMCs. The receptors shown here come from a woman aged 70-85 years in good health and CMV-seropositive.

The rearrangement joins TRBV5-6 to TRBJ2-7; D gene unclear. The germline gives CDR1 SGHDT, CDR2 YYEEEE. This CDR3 is built from 14 residues. V lost 0 bases, J lost 5 bases, and 12 bases lay in between. CDR3: CASSLGEPEDEQYF. CDR3 coding DNA: TGTGCCAGCAGCTTGGGAGAGCCCGAGGACGAGCAGTACTTC.

This clone was recorded a few times. CDR3 protein: CASSSRPYGGLANEKLFF. In DNA form, the CDR3 reads TGTGCCAGCAGCTCCCGTCCTTACGGGGGGCTCGCTAATGAAAAACTGTTTTTT. The genes are TRBV7-8 and TRBJ1-4, with D maybe TRBD1 (6 bases). The CDR3 has 18 amino acids. V lost 4 bases to trimming and J lost 3 bases, with 21 bases between them. Germline values: CDR1 SGHVS, CDR2 FQNEAQ.

This chain connects TRBV19 to TRBJ2-5; 7 bases line up with TRBD2. J lost 5 bases, V lost 8 bases, and 8 bases had no gene match. CDR3 length equals 13 residues. Germline assignment: CDR1 LNHDA and CDR2 SQIVND (reference sequence). The CDR3 DNA reads TGTGCCAGTCGCTCGGGACTACGGGAGACCCAGTACTTC. As protein: CASRSGLRETQYF. Combining the CDR3 with reference TRBV19 and TRBJ2-5 gives the whole variable domain DGGITQSPKYLFRKEGQNVTLSCEQNLNHDAMYWYRQDPGQGLRLIYYSQIVNDFQKGDIAEGYSVSREKKESFPLTVTSAQKNPTAFYLCASRSGLRETQYFGPGTRLLVL.

The chain carries TRBV2 and TRBJ1-5, with 7 bases aligning to TRBD1. V lost 7 bases to trimming and J lost 0 bases; unmatched junction nucleotides: 9. The CDR3 length is 16 residues. The germline CDR1 and CDR2 sequences are SNHLY and FYNNEI. CDR3 protein: CASTGTAGRSNQPQHF. In DNA, the CDR3 is TGTGCCAGCACCGGGACAGCCGGGCGTAGCAATCAGCCCCAGCATTTT.

This chain joins TRBV5-4 and TRBJ1-1; the match to TRBD1 covers 7 bases. Germline trimming cut 4 bases from V and 3 bases from J; bases unmatched to any gene: 9. There are 15 residues in the CDR3. Germline CDR1 reads SGHNT; CDR2 reads YYREEE (reference sequence). The DNA of the CDR3 is TGTGCCAGCAGCCCGGGAGGGCAGGGGGACACTGAAGCTTTCTTT. This encodes CASSPGGQGDTEAFF.

This clone was seen a handful of times. The chain recombines TRBV28 with TRBJ1-2; a weak D match, TRBD1 (6 bases). The CDR3 runs to 15 residues. V lost 2 bases and J lost 8, with 18 bases in between. Germline CDR1 and CDR2: MDHEN and SYDVKM. The CDR3 DNA is TGTGCCAGCAGTTTACAGGGGATGGAGCAGGGGGGCTACACCTTC. Protein sequence: CASSLQGMEQGGYTF.

The V and J genes are TRBV5-4 and TRBJ1-2; TRBD1 aligns across 9 bases. The V segment lost 2 bases and the J segment 0 bases; nucleotides outside the gene matches: 5. The CDR3 covers 16 residues. Germline V gene lookup returns CDR1 SGHNT and CDR2 YYREEE (reference sequence). The CDR3 bases are TGTGCCAGCAGCTTAAAGGGACAGGGAGCTAACTATGGCTACACCTTC. Residues: CASSLKGQGANYGYTF.

The chain carries TRBV30 and TRBJ1-5, with a possible D match to TRBD1 (5 bases). This CDR3 is built from 15 residues. Germline V CDR1 and CDR2: GTSNPN, SVGIG (reference sequence). V was pared by 0 bases and J by 5 bases, with 14 bases between. CDR3 in DNA: TGTGCCTGGAGTGTCGGCGGGGGAGGGGATCAGCCCCAGCATTTT. Translating it yields CAWSVGGGGDQPQHF.

This rearrangement joins TRBV7-9 to TRBJ2-5; 7 bases are shared with TRBD2. Per the germline V gene, CDR1 is SEHNR and CDR2 is FQNEAQ (reference sequence). This CDR3 has 14 amino acids. V lost 6 bases and J lost 9; bases outside the gene matches: 13. The CDR3 DNA follows: TGTGCCAGCAGTTCAGCGGGGAGCTCAGAATCCCAGTACTTC. It translates to CASSSAGSSESQYF.

CDR3: CASSFPGLAGHNSYEQYF. In DNA, the CDR3 is TGTGCCAGCAGCTTCCCGGGACTAGCGGGCCATAACTCCTACGAGCAGTACTTC. V gene TRBV7-2 combines with J gene TRBJ2-7; 12 nucleotides match TRBD2. The CDR3 runs to 18 residues. The V gene end was trimmed by 3 bases and the J gene end by 0 bases; junction bases not matched to a gene: 9. The V gene's germline CDR1 is SGHTA and CDR2 FQGNSA.

V usage is TRBV29-1 and J usage is TRBJ2-2; possible D gene TRBD1, 5 bases. Germline-derived CDR1 and CDR2 are SQVTM and ANQGSEA. The CDR3 length is 13 residues. V gave up 3 bases and J gave up 5 bases, with 10 bases separating them. CDR3 DNA: TGCAGCGTTGATGCAGGGCGGACCGGGGAGCTGTTTTTT. Encoded protein: CSVDAGRTGELFF.

The V and J genes are TRBV6-1 and TRBJ2-7; a possible D gene is TRBD2 (8 bases). The germline V gene encodes CDR1 MNHNS and CDR2 SASEGT. The CDR3 totals 14 residues. V lost 6 bases, J lost 4 bases, and 16 bases lay in between. CDR3 protein: CASSPGQRGYEQYF. CDR3 DNA sequence: TGTGCCAGCAGCCCGGGACAGCGGGGGTACGAGCAGTACTTC.

The chain employs TRBV30 and TRBJ1-6; D gene ambiguous. The CDR3 extends over 13 amino acids. Germline lookup yields CDR1 GTSNPN and CDR2 SVGIG (reference sequence). Trimming left V 1 base short and J 6 bases short, with 7 bases between. The CDR3 region has the DNA TGTGCCTGGAGTGGGCAAATTAATTCACCCCTCCACTTT. Translated: CAWSGQINSPLHF.

The chain couples TRBV29-1 to TRBJ2-7; D gene unclear. The V gene lost 6 bases and the J gene lost 3 bases, with 9 bases spanning the gap. CDR1 and CDR2 from the germline V gene are SQVTM and ANQGSEA. CDR3 size: 11 residues. CDR3 protein: CSVQKSYEQYF. CDR3 in DNA: TGCAGCGTCCAGAAAAGCTACGAGCAGTACTTC.

This clone was observed a single time. V and J are TRBV7-2 and TRBJ2-7; D is ambiguous. The CDR3 consists of 15 residues. Per germline, CDR1 SGHTA and CDR2 FQGNSA. V was pared by 6 bases and J by 2 bases, with 17 bases between. For the CDR3, the DNA is TGTGCCAGCAGTTTGTCGACCAGCGCCACCTACGAGCAGTACTTC. It is translated as CASSLSTSATYEQYF.

This clone came up once. The rearrangement links TRBV9 to TRBJ2-3; 8 nucleotides align to TRBD2. J gave up 4 bases and V 0 bases, and 4 bases lay outside the gene matches. Per germline, CDR1 SGDLS and CDR2 YYNGEE. The CDR3 is 15 residues long. The CDR3 loop reads CASSVAGGPSDTQYF. DNA of the CDR3: TGTGCCAGCAGCGTAGCGGGGGGGCCTTCAGATACGCAGTATTTT.

The genes are TRBV7-9 and TRBJ2-1; D possibly corresponds to TRBD2 (5 bases). V was cut by 7 bases and J by 7 bases, with 14 bases left in between. The CDR3 loop spans 13 amino acids. In germline, CDR1 is SEHNR, CDR2 FQNEAQ (reference sequence). DNA for the CDR3: TGTGCCAGCACCCAAATGAGCGGAAATGAGCAGTTCTTC. This translates into CASTQMSGNEQFF.

The CDR3 DNA follows: TGTGCCAGCAGTCGACAGGGGCGTGAAGAGCAGTACTTC. Amino acids: CASSRQGREEQYF. The chain uses TRBV6-5 and TRBJ2-7; 8 bases are a match to TRBD1. The CDR3 loop spans 13 amino acids. Germline CDR1 is MNHEY and CDR2 is SVGAGI. V lost 5 bases and J lost 7; bases outside the gene matches: 7.

This clone was observed a few times. CDR3 residues: CSVLTGSQETQYF. The DNA of the CDR3 is TGCAGCGTCCTTACAGGGAGCCAAGAGACCCAGTACTTC. The V gene is TRBV29-1, the J gene TRBJ2-5; maybe TRBD1 (6 bases). This CDR3 comprises 13 residues. The germline V gene has CDR1 SQVTM and CDR2 ANQGSEA. V was shortened by 6 bases and J by 1 base, with 12 bases between the two germline ends.

The V and J genes are TRBV9 and TRBJ1-1; no reliable D call. In germline, CDR1 is SGDLS, CDR2 YYNGEE. V was pared by 0 bases and J by 2 bases, with 11 bases between. This CDR3 has 15 residues. CDR3: CASSVDPQANTEAFF. The CDR3 region has the DNA TGTGCCAGCAGCGTAGACCCCCAGGCCAACACTGAAGCTTTCTTT.

This sequence joins TRBV6-5 and TRBJ2-1, with 11 bases lining up with TRBD1. CDR3 length equals 15 residues. J was trimmed by 10 bases and V by 5 bases; bases with no gene match: 10. CDR1 is MNHEY and CDR2 is SVGAGI in the germline V gene. CDR3 coding DNA: TGTGCCAGCAGTCGGGACAGGGGGTCCACGGACGAGCAGTTCTTC. Translation gives CASSRDRGSTDEQFF.

This rearrangement joins TRBV30 to TRBJ1-5; D is perhaps TRBD1 (5 bases). The germline V gene has CDR1 GTSNPN and CDR2 SVGIG (reference sequence). Trimming removed 1 base at V and 2 bases at J, with 9 bases between. The CDR3 contains 14 residues. CDR3 DNA: TGTGCCTGGAGTGGACAGTTGGGCAATCAGCCCCAGCATTTT. Its protein is CAWSGQLGNQPQHF. The full variable domain, with the rest looked up from reference TRBV30 and TRBJ1-5, is SQTIHQWPATLVQPVGSPLSLECTVEGTSNPNLYWYRQAAGRGLQLLFYSVGIGQISSEVPQNLSASRPQDRQFILSSKKLLLSDSGFYLCAWSGQLGNQPQHFGDGTRLSIL.

This clone has just one count. The CDR3 nucleotides are TGTGCCAGCTCAGACAGGGAGACCCAGTACTTC. Its translation: CASSDRETQYF. The rearrangement links TRBV18 to TRBJ2-5, with a tentative D call TRBD1 (6 bases). CDR3 size: 11 residues. CDR1 KGHSH and CDR2 LQKENI come from the germline V gene. The ends were cut back, 5 bases at V and 5 bases at J, with 6 bases in the middle. Full variable domain (remainder filled in from reference TRBV18 and TRBJ2-5): NAGVMQNPRHLVRRRGQEARLRCSPMKGHSHVYWYRQLPEEGLKFMVYLQKENIIDESGMPKERFSAEFPKEGPSILRIQQVVRGDSAAYFCASSDRETQYFGPGTRLLVL.

This clone was detected once. The chain employs TRBV5-6 and TRBJ1-1, with TRBD1 as a possible D gene (5 bases). Trimming left V 6 bases short and J 8 bases short, with 17 bases between. Germline V lookup: CDR1 SGHDT, CDR2 YYEEEE. The CDR3 has 13 amino acids. CDR3 protein: CASIYRTQPEAFF. The CDR3 bases are TGTGCCAGCATCTACCGGACACAGCCCGAAGCTTTCTTT.

The chain links TRBV6-5 to TRBJ1-5; D ambiguous. CDR1 and CDR2 from the germline V gene are MNHEY and SVGAGI. The V end was cut by 3 bases, the J end by 7 bases, with 13 bases between. CDR3 length: 14 residues. CDR3 residues: CASSYDTSGQPQHF. The CDR3 DNA sequence: TGTGCCAGCAGTTATGACACTTCGGGGCAGCCCCAGCATTTT.

V and J are TRBV4-2 and TRBJ1-2, with D unresolved. Per germline, CDR1 LGHNA and CDR2 YNFKEQ. Between the trimmed V and J ends, which lost 5 bases and 4 bases, there was a span of 11 bases. The CDR3 contains 13 residues. In nucleotides, the CDR3 is TGTGCCAGCAGCAATTCAGGCCTCTATGGCTACACCTTC. Translation: CASSNSGLYGYTF.

The chain is built from TRBV7-9 and TRBJ2-5, with D possibly being TRBD2 (6 bases). Germline V gene sequence: CDR1 SEHNR, CDR2 FQNEAQ (reference sequence). CDR3 size: 11 residues. V lost 11 bases and J 0 bases, leaving 7 bases between the germline ends. CDR3 coding DNA: TGTGCCGGAGGGGACCAAGAGACCCAGTACTTC. Translated, it gives CAGGDQETQYF.

This clone was observed at least ten times. Additional DNA sequences in this sample encode the identical CDR3. The chain recombines TRBV5-6 with TRBJ1-1; 7 positions match TRBD1. The trim removed 5 bases at V and 0 bases at J, leaving 4 bases unmatched. Germline values: CDR1 SGHDT, CDR2 YYEEEE. The CDR3 runs 14 residues. The CDR3 bases are TGTGCCAGCAGTCCCGGGACAGTGAACACTGAAGCTTTCTTT. This gives the protein CASSPGTVNTEAFF.

The V call is TRBV2, the J call TRBJ2-5, with a weak D call TRBD2 (6 bases). V gave up 7 bases and J gave up 4 bases, with 13 bases separating them. The V gene's germline CDR1 is SNHLY and CDR2 FYNNEI. The CDR3 extends over 13 amino acids. The CDR3 is CASTRGLVETQYF. The CDR3 DNA reads TGTGCCAGCACCCGGGGGTTGGTAGAGACCCAGTACTTC. The full variable domain, with the rest looked up from reference TRBV2 and TRBJ2-5, is EPEVTQTPSHQVTQMGQEVILRCVPISNHLYFYWYRQILGQKVEFLVSFYNNEISEKSEIFDDQFSVERPDGSNFTLKIRSTKLEDSAMYFCASTRGLVETQYFGPGTRLLVL.